This is a list of T cell receptor beta chains from one sample in a study of shared T cell receptors in the human thymus. TCRdb keeps only in-frame clones here, not all; method: immunoSEQ multiplex PCR. The sample includes 700,000 or so clones, 75% to 90% of them seen just once. A further study also used this sample, focusing on human thymus T cells.

The source material was thymocytes. All receptors come from a girl in the first two years of life with a congenital heart defect. Both conserved end residues are part of each CDR3. The D gene is left open where the match is weak. Not all rows give a size; the values are once, few, many and, for expanded clones, a class.

len: 17
d_gene: TRBD1
j_gene: TRBJ1-1
abundance: few
v_gene: TRBV4-3
CDR3aa: CASSQDFGTGKNTEAFF
CDR3nt: TGCGCCAGCAGCCAAGATTTTGGGACAGGGAAGAACACTGAAGCTTTCTTT

len: 17
d_gene: -
j_gene: TRBJ1-6
abundance: -
v_gene: TRBV25-1
CDR3aa: CASSESSGSGVRSPLHF
CDR3nt: TGTGCCAGCAGTGAATCGTCCGGTTCCGGGGTTCGTTCACCCCTCCACTTT

len: 22
d_gene: TRBD2
j_gene: TRBJ2-2
abundance: once
v_gene: TRBV9
CDR3aa: CASSTSGFRVAGSHSYTGELFF
CDR3nt: TGTGCCAGCAGCACCTCGGGGTTTCGGGTAGCGGGGAGCCATTCCTACACCGGGGAGCTGTTTTTT

len: 14
d_gene: TRBD1
j_gene: TRBJ2-7
abundance: -
v_gene: TRBV29-1
CDR3aa: CSVILRDSSYEQYF
CDR3nt: TGCAGCGTCATACTCAGGGACAGCTCCTACGAGCAGTACTTC

len: 18
d_gene: TRBD2
j_gene: TRBJ2-7
abundance: -
v_gene: TRBV7-9
CDR3aa: CASSRGLAGERSSYEQYF
CDR3nt: TGTGCCAGCAGCCGGGGACTAGCGGGGGAAAGGAGCTCCTACGAGCAGTACTTC

len: 16
d_gene: -
j_gene: TRBJ2-5
abundance: -
v_gene: TRBV4-1
CDR3aa: CASSQDKGRVGETQYF
CDR3nt: TGCGCCAGCAGCCAAGATAAGGGCAGGGTCGGAGAGACCCAGTACTTC

len: 15
d_gene: TRBD1
j_gene: TRBJ2-7
abundance: -
v_gene: TRBV11-2
CDR3aa: CASSPKTGENYEQYF
CDR3nt: TGTGCCAGCAGCCCAAAGACAGGGGAAAACTACGAGCAGTACTTC

len: 14
d_gene: -
j_gene: TRBJ1-2
abundance: -
v_gene: TRBV2
CDR3aa: CASIPGGMHYGYTF
CDR3nt: TGTGCCAGCATCCCTGGCGGGATGCACTATGGCTACACCTTC

len: 12
d_gene: -
j_gene: TRBJ1-1
abundance: -
v_gene: TRBV5-4
CDR3aa: CASSFQNTEAFF
CDR3nt: TGTGCCAGCAGCTTTCAGAACACTGAAGCTTTCTTT

len: 20
d_gene: TRBD1
j_gene: TRBJ2-2
abundance: -
v_gene: TRBV27
CDR3aa: CASSFGQGNLRGLPTEELFF
CDR3nt: TGTGCCAGCAGTTTTGGACAGGGGAACCTACGGGGGCTCCCGACTGAGGAGCTGTTTTTT

len: 14
d_gene: -
j_gene: TRBJ2-7
abundance: -
v_gene: TRBV5-1
CDR3aa: CASSPGERAYEQYF
CDR3nt: TGCGCCAGCAGCCCAGGGGAGCGCGCCTACGAGCAGTACTTC

len: 14
d_gene: -
j_gene: TRBJ1-1
abundance: -
v_gene: TRBV4-3
CDR3aa: CASSQDSGNTEAFF
CDR3nt: TGCGCCAGCAGCCAAGATTCGGGGAACACTGAAGCTTTCTTT

len: 18
d_gene: TRBD2
j_gene: TRBJ2-3
abundance: -
v_gene: TRBV2
CDR3aa: CASSEETASGDNTDTQYF
CDR3nt: TGTGCCAGCAGTGAAGAGACCGCTAGCGGGGACAACACAGATACGCAGTATTTT

len: 13
d_gene: -
j_gene: TRBJ2-7
abundance: -
v_gene: TRBV7-8
CDR3aa: CASSLVAAYEQYF
CDR3nt: TGTGCCAGCAGCTTAGTAGCCGCCTACGAGCAGTACTTC

len: 11
d_gene: TRBD1
j_gene: TRBJ1-1
abundance: -
v_gene: TRBV7-9
CDR3aa: CASSFGQEAFF
CDR3nt: TGTGCCAGCAGCTTTGGACAGGAGGCTTTCTTT

len: 14
d_gene: -
j_gene: TRBJ1-2
abundance: -
v_gene: TRBV14
CDR3aa: CASSLYEGGYGYTF
CDR3nt: TGTGCCAGCAGCCTTTACGAGGGCGGATATGGCTACACCTTC

len: 12
d_gene: -
j_gene: TRBJ1-2
abundance: -
v_gene: TRBV29-1
CDR3aa: CSVKTAPRGYTF
CDR3nt: TGCAGCGTGAAGACAGCCCCAAGGGGCTACACCTTC

len: 15
d_gene: -
j_gene: TRBJ2-5
abundance: -
v_gene: TRBV7-8
CDR3aa: CASSSEQGSKETQYF
CDR3nt: TGTGCCAGCAGCTCCGAGCAGGGGTCCAAAGAGACCCAGTACTTC

len: 14
d_gene: -
j_gene: TRBJ1-1
abundance: -
v_gene: TRBV7-9
CDR3aa: CASSFRGLNTEAFF
CDR3nt: TGTGCCAGCAGCTTCAGGGGCCTTAACACTGAAGCTTTCTTT

len: 14
d_gene: TRBD1
j_gene: TRBJ1-5
abundance: -
v_gene: TRBV11-2
CDR3aa: CASNEGQGKGSQHF
CDR3nt: TGTGCCAGCAACGAAGGACAGGGAAAGGGTTCCCAGCATTTT

len: 15
d_gene: -
j_gene: TRBJ1-2
abundance: -
v_gene: TRBV6-1
CDR3aa: CASSDASGGDYGYTF
CDR3nt: TGTGCCAGCAGTGACGCGTCGGGGGGGGACTATGGCTACACCTTC

len: 13
d_gene: TRBD2
j_gene: TRBJ2-5
abundance: -
v_gene: TRBV27
CDR3aa: CASSSGGVETQYF
CDR3nt: TGTGCCAGCAGTTCCGGGGGGGTCGAGACCCAGTACTTC

len: 15
d_gene: TRBD1
j_gene: TRBJ1-2
abundance: -
v_gene: TRBV27
CDR3aa: CASSLFSGGVYGYTF
CDR3nt: TGTGCCAGCAGTTTATTTTCAGGGGGCGTATATGGCTACACCTTC

len: 18
d_gene: TRBD2
j_gene: TRBJ2-3
abundance: -
v_gene: TRBV7-2
CDR3aa: CASSLAWRLAGGLYTQYF
CDR3nt: TGTGCCAGCAGCTTAGCGTGGCGACTAGCGGGGGGGCTATATACGCAGTATTTT

len: 15
d_gene: -
j_gene: TRBJ1-5
abundance: -
v_gene: TRBV7-6
CDR3aa: CASSLSAGINQPQHF
CDR3nt: TGTGCCAGCAGCTTATCTGCAGGAATTAATCAGCCCCAGCATTTT

len: 17
d_gene: TRBD1
j_gene: TRBJ1-4
abundance: -
v_gene: TRBV11-2
CDR3aa: CASSLRRKGQGMEKLFF
CDR3nt: TGTGCCAGCAGCCTAAGACGCAAGGGACAGGGGATGGAAAAACTGTTTTTT

len: 14
d_gene: TRBD1
j_gene: TRBJ1-1
abundance: -
v_gene: TRBV5-1
CDR3aa: CASSPSDRGSEAFF
CDR3nt: TGCGCCAGCAGCCCCTCGGACAGGGGCTCTGAAGCTTTCTTT

len: 15
d_gene: -
j_gene: TRBJ2-7
abundance: -
v_gene: TRBV5-1
CDR3aa: CASSLGGGGVNEQYF
CDR3nt: TGCGCCAGCAGCTTGGGTGGTGGAGGGGTCAACGAGCAGTACTTC

len: 12
d_gene: -
j_gene: TRBJ1-2
abundance: -
v_gene: TRBV21-1
CDR3aa: CASSEGGSGYTF
CDR3nt: TGTGCCAGCAGCGAGGGGGGGTCGGGCTACACCTTC